Sequencing of this T cell receptor (beta chain) was carried out in a study of CD8+CD57+ T cells in acquired aplastic anemia (dated by TCRdb to the late 2010s). Background for the entire study: Extracted DNA from sorted CD4+ and CD8+ cells averaged approximately 3 ug, ranging from roughly 0.17 to 30 ug. Healthy donor samples averaged roughly 9.8 million reads for CD4+ and around 12 million for CD8+ cells. On the study overall, not on this receptor specifically: Roughly 30 CD8+ CDR3 sequences were found to be shared between patients and controls, but these sequences appeared to be highly expressed in patients and within the immunodominant clones of the patients. Patients and healthy controls showed no significant difference in CD8+ Simpson's diversity (P=0.060).

Genomic DNA was used as template for profiling of TCR beta VDJ combinations and CDR3 sequences. An Illumina HiSeq 2000 was the platform used for TCR repertoire sequencing. The study's own analysis went as follows. Repertoire assessment relied on Simpson's diversity index, CDR3 size and DJ length profiles, and TRBV/TRBJ rearrangement plots. Whichever DNA sequence was most abundant in the deep sequencing data was defined as the immunodominant clone. CDR3 amino acid sequences were checked for sharing across subjects and were also compared against the VDJdb database and published repertoires. TCRdb passed the public sequencing reads through fastp at Q25 and MiXCR, retaining productive beta sequences. One record per CDR3 amino acid sequence lists the most common genes and DNA. It is TCRdb's table, rather than the study itself, that gives the V and J calls and clone size. The sample contains around 130,000 distinct CDR3 sequences, 48% of them found a single time. In total, the top ten clones hold roughly 2.6% of the sample.

This clonotype is characterized as medium-sized (0.01 to 0.1%). The clone's antigen remains unknown. No per-base quality is available; no much larger clone lies one base away. V and J lose 3 bases and 10 bases, and a span of 10 bases separates them. Based on the germline V gene (reference sequence), the CDR1 and CDR2 sequences are SEHNR and FQNEAQ. Including cysteine and phenylalanine, the CDR3 has 13 amino acids. Only the CDR3 region is kept as DNA, spanning 39 bases read in frame from base 1. TCR repertoires of sorted CD4+ and CD8+ blood T cells from severe aplastic anemia patients and healthy subjects were deep-sequenced in the study. Ficoll-Paque density gradient centrifugation was used to isolate peripheral blood mononuclear cells. Before DNA extraction, CD4+ and CD8+ T cells were sorted with FACS or magnetic beads.

The V and J segments used are TRBV7-9 and TRBJ1-6; confidence is insufficient to name the D gene. The sample consisted of sorted CD4+, CD8+, or CD8+CD57+ T cells (not recorded which) from PBMCs. The source of this sequence is a human donor in good health, serving as a control. The encoded CDR3 is CASSFPHVSPLHF. The nucleotide sequence reads as follows: TGTGCCAGCAGCTTCCCACACGTCTCACCCCTCCACTTT.